This record concerns one T cell receptor (beta chain) sequence. Which antigen it targets is not known. No base qualities exist here, and no much larger clone lies one base off it. This sample stems from a study of blood T cell repertoires in COVID-19 (dated by TCRdb to about 2020). Study-wide context: Samples covering the acute and convalescent phases of COVID-19 were provided by collaborators in the United States, Italy and Spain. The material from the prospective study consisted of cDNA or gDNA derived from T cells, B-cell-depleted T cells, or PBMCs. The dataset comprised deeply sampled blood TCRbeta repertoires from subjects exposed to, actively infected with, or recovered from COVID-19. The repertoires were released in a freely available public database meant as a resource for research on the immune response to SARS-CoV-2. The samples were drawn from the first 160 participants of the ongoing ImmuneRACE study and from over a thousand subjects provided by 6 global collaborators. Nearly every sample came with metadata listing a de-identified subject ID, COVID-19 status, age in years and sex. Where HLA class I and class II types were available, the types were taken from metadata supplied by the sample provider, not from assay-based typing. Overall results and qualifications from the work: Clinical and demographic metadata were provided uncurated, with the amount varying by source and participant.

The immunoSEQ Assay, a bias-controlled multiplex PCR, was used to amplify TCRbeta CDR3 regions from genomic DNA. In the authors' own workflow: The number of nucleated cells in each sample was estimated from the amplification of reference gene primers within the assay. To quantify the absolute abundance of each unique TCRbeta CDR3 rearrangement, sequence reads were collapsed and filtered. For each sample, productive Simpson clonality was calculated by taking the square root of Simpson's diversity index across productive rearrangements. The source is immuneACCESS, and TCRdb retained only in-frame sequences with V and J called. Part of the clones is not carried over; for the studies checked, unresolved V genes explain less than half of this, and the remainder is unexplained. The DNA was the basis for D and trimming; V, J and clone size are from that table. This sample comprises over 200,000 clones, 80% to 90% of them detected only once. Of the sample, around 3.6% falls within the top ten clones.

The germline V gene yields SNHLY for CDR1 and FYNNEI for CDR2. Its CDR3 holds 12 amino acids, cysteine through phenylalanine. Only CDR3 DNA remains: 36 bases, in frame from the first base. V is cut by 4 bases and J by 4 bases, and the space between the germline ends is 7 bases. Enrolling through a virtual design, the prospective study's participants ranged in age from roughly 18 to 95 years and lived across 20 to 30 United States geographic areas. In the prospective study, cohorts were assigned on the basis of participant-reported clinical history obtained from a screening survey and a study questionnaire. Exposed participants had been in contact with someone with a PCR-confirmed or clinician-diagnosed COVID-19 case within 2 weeks of study entry. In the prospective study, mobile phlebotomists collected whole blood, serum and a nasopharyngeal or oropharyngeal swab from each participant. Over an approximately 2-month period, participants in the prospective study had the option of providing additional blood draws and questionnaires. Before DNA extraction, prospective study blood samples were shipped either frozen or at room temperature.

The chain is made from TRBV2 and TRBJ1-2; TRBD1 could be the D gene, as 6 bases match. Input material: PBMCs or T cells enriched from blood (not recorded which). The clonotype originates from a woman aged 30 to 39 who had been exposed to COVID-19. The DNA sequence is as follows: TGTGCCAGCAGTGTGACAGGCTATGGCTACACCTTC. Protein translation: CASSVTGYGYTF.